The 23 T cell receptor beta chains reported below all come from one sample, sequenced in a study of shared clonotypes between healthy human individuals. Naive CD8 populations comprised CD45RO-negative cells positively selected for CCR7, excluding terminally differentiated effector memory CD45RA+ cells. TCRdb's copy holds only in-frame clones and misses some; the assay was immunoSEQ multiplex PCR. The table has about 2.2 million clones, about 93% seen once. The sample taken for sequencing was naive CD8+ T cells from PBMCs. Receptors were obtained from a man aged 18 to 30 in good health. Some clones in this sample may be carry-over from other donors' samples.

The V gene is TRBV2, the J gene TRBJ2-7; TRBD1 matches at 8 bases. CDR1 SNHLY and CDR2 FYNNEI come from the germline V gene. Germline trimming cut 6 bases from V and 0 bases from J; bases unmatched to any gene: 7. The CDR3 totals 15 residues. CDR3: CASRADRGHSYEQYF. The CDR3 bases are TGTGCCAGCAGAGCCGACAGGGGCCACTCCTACGAGCAGTACTTC.

This chain links TRBV9 with TRBJ2-7, with TRBD2 identical over 7 bases. The germline CDR1 and CDR2 sequences are SGDLS and YYNGEE. The CDR3 runs 14 residues. The J segment lost 9 bases and the V segment lost 0 bases, leaving 9 bases of the junction unmatched. CDR3 coding DNA: TGTGCCAGCAGCGTAGCTGGCACTAGCGAGAGGCAGTACTTC. This codes for CASSVAGTSERQYF.

The chain couples TRBV27 to TRBJ2-1, with a tentative D call TRBD1 (5 bases). The CDR3 runs 13 residues. V lost 5 bases to trimming and J lost 9 bases, with 14 bases between them. Germline V gene lookup returns CDR1 MNHEY and CDR2 SMNVEV (reference sequence). The CDR3 region has the DNA TGTGCCAGCAGTCCCCACCTTAGGGGTGAGCAGTTCTTC. Residues: CASSPHLRGEQFF.

The rearrangement links TRBV6-1 to TRBJ2-7; D is possibly TRBD2 (5 bases). Germline CDR1 and CDR2: MNHNS and SASEGT. V was cut by 5 bases and J by 7 bases, with 15 bases left in between. This CDR3 is 13 amino acids long. The CDR3 spells CASSNYPRDEQYF. For the CDR3, the DNA is TGTGCCAGCAGTAACTACCCACGGGATGAGCAGTACTTC.

The chain has TRBV5-6 and TRBJ2-5, with 12 nucleotides matching TRBD2. There are 17 residues in the CDR3. Germline-derived CDR1 and CDR2 are SGHDT and YYEEEE. With V trimmed by 0 bases and J by 2 bases, 5 bases remained unmatched. CDR3 in amino acids: CASSLGASGREQETQYF. The CDR3 region has the DNA TGTGCCAGCAGCTTGGGGGCTAGCGGGAGGGAGCAAGAGACCCAGTACTTC.

The V gene is TRBV19, the J gene TRBJ1-1; no clear D. V lost 3 bases, J lost 3 bases, and 8 bases lay in between. Germline CDR1 LNHDA, CDR2 SQIVND (reference sequence). CDR3 size: 13 residues. CDR3 coding DNA: TGTGCCAGTAGTATGGCTGGGTACACTGAAGCTTTCTTT. Translation gives CASSMAGYTEAFF.

Only a few counts were recorded for this clone. This sample includes further DNA sequences coding for the same CDR3. The rearrangement joins TRBV27 to TRBJ2-2; D not resolved. The germline V and J ends were trimmed by 3 bases and 7 bases, with 3 bases remaining between them. This CDR3 comprises 11 residues. Germline CDR1 MNHEY, CDR2 SMNVEV (reference sequence). For the CDR3, the DNA is TGTGCCAGCAGTTTCTTCGGGGAGCTGTTTTTT. Its translation: CASSFFGELFF.

This chain uses TRBV28 with TRBJ2-3; 10 bases match TRBD2. The V and J ends lost 7 bases and 0 bases, in that order; junction bases with no gene match: 4. The germline V gene has CDR1 MDHEN and CDR2 SYDVKM. This CDR3 has 15 amino acids. CDR3 in DNA: TGTGCCAGCAAGCTAGCGGGAGAGAGCACAGATACGCAGTATTTT. Protein sequence: CASKLAGESTDTQYF.

The chain couples TRBV5-1 to TRBJ1-4; no definite D call. From germline, CDR1 is SGHRS and CDR2 YFSETQ. The CDR3 has 13 amino acids. Trimming took 5 bases from V and 8 from J, leaving 13 bases between them. CDR3 bases: TGCGCCAGCAGTAACGTGGGTCGGGAAAAACTGTTTTTT. It is translated as CASSNVGREKLFF.

V and J are TRBV7-8 and TRBJ2-7; possibly TRBD2 for D (6 bases). V lost 0 bases and J 1 base, leaving 19 bases between the germline ends. In germline, CDR1 is SGHVS, CDR2 FQNEAQ. The CDR3 covers 18 residues. The CDR3 nucleotides are TGTGCCAGCAGCTTAGCCTTGGTAGGCGGGGAATATTCCTACGAGCAGTACTTC. This codes for CASSLALVGGEYSYEQYF.

The CDR3 here is CASSSYRVREAFF. The CDR3 coding sequence is TGTGCCAGCAGTTCCTACAGGGTGCGGGAAGCTTTCTTT. The V and J genes are TRBV28 and TRBJ1-1; D might be TRBD1 (6 bases). The CDR3 length is 13 residues. V was clipped by 4 bases and J by 8 bases, with 14 bases between them. CDR1 MDHEN and CDR2 SYDVKM come from the germline V gene.

The chain's CDR3 is CASSESAGLNEQFF. In nucleotides, the CDR3 is TGTGCCAGCAGTGAGTCCGCGGGACTCAATGAGCAGTTCTTC. The chain couples TRBV2 to TRBJ2-1; maybe TRBD2 (6 bases). This CDR3 spans 14 amino acids. Looked up from germline, CDR1 is SNHLY and CDR2 is FYNNEI. Trimming stripped 3 bases from V and 6 bases from J, with 12 bases between.

The chain couples TRBV2 to TRBJ1-2, with D tentatively TRBD1 (5 bases). The germline gives CDR1 SNHLY, CDR2 FYNNEI. The CDR3 contains 10 residues. The ends were cut back, 10 bases at V and 12 bases at J, with 15 bases in the middle. The DNA for the CDR3 is TGTGCCACCCCCATGGGGGTCAACACCTTC. Protein: CATPMGVNTF. Together with reference TRBV2 and TRBJ1-2, the CDR3 gives the full variable domain: EPEVTQTPSHQVTQMGQEVILRCVPISNHLYFYWYRQILGQKVEFLVSFYNNEISEKSEIFDDQFSVERPDGSNFTLKIRSTKLEDSAMYFCATPMGVNTFGSGTRLTVV.

V and J are TRBV25-1 and TRBJ1-2; tentative D call: TRBD1 (6 bases). V dropped 6 bases and J dropped 3 bases, with 14 bases sitting between them. The CDR3 length is 14 residues. CDR1 and CDR2 from the germline V gene are MGHDK and SYGVNS. The CDR3 DNA sequence: TGTGCCAGCAGAACAACAGGGAGCTACTATGGCTACACCTTC. Residues: CASRTTGSYYGYTF.

The chain combines TRBV10-3 with TRBJ2-1, with D possibly TRBD2 on 6 matching bases. Germline CDR1 is ENHRY and CDR2 is SYGVKD. Trimming removed 0 bases at V and 4 bases at J, with 10 bases between. The CDR3 is 15 residues long. CDR3 sequence (DNA): TGTGCCATCAGTGAGTCGTCGGGGGAATACAATGAGCAGTTCTTC. Protein: CAISESSGEYNEQFF.

V usage is TRBV27 and J usage is TRBJ1-2; tentative D call: TRBD1 (5 bases). Germline V gene data show CDR1 as MNHEY and CDR2 as SMNVEV (reference sequence). This CDR3 has 14 residues. The V end lost 5 bases, the J end lost 3 bases, and 13 bases lay between the germline ends. CDR3 bases: TGTGCCAGCAGTCCCCCCGGGGGATACTATGGCTACACCTTC. This translates into CASSPPGGYYGYTF.

The CDR3: CASSLDPAGGYNEQFF. The CDR3 DNA reads TGTGCCAGCAGCTTAGATCCGGCGGGAGGCTACAATGAGCAGTTCTTC. V and J are TRBV11-2 and TRBJ2-1, with 8 nucleotides matching TRBD2. Germline lookup yields CDR1 SGHAT and CDR2 FQNNGV. The CDR3 loop spans 16 amino acids. The J segment lost 3 bases and the V segment lost 0 bases, leaving 4 bases of the junction unmatched.

CDR3 sequence: CASSSGLAIYEQYF. The CDR3 nucleotides are TGTGCCAGCAGCTCTGGACTAGCGATCTACGAGCAGTACTTC. The chain couples TRBV7-9 to TRBJ2-5, with 9 bases lining up with TRBD2. The end of the DNA fits TRBJ2-7 better, so the J call may be wrong. This CDR3 has 14 amino acids. CDR1 and CDR2 (germline): SEHNR, FQNEAQ (reference sequence).

This clone was seen just once. The chain joins TRBV19 to TRBJ2-3; 7 bases are a match to TRBD2. The CDR3 runs to 15 residues. Per germline, CDR1 LNHDA and CDR2 SQIVND (reference sequence). V shed 3 bases, J shed 5 bases, and the junction held 8 bases outside the gene matches. CDR3 in amino acids: CASSMRGNQGDTQYF. The CDR3 DNA reads TGTGCCAGTAGTATGCGGGGGAATCAGGGAGATACGCAGTATTTT.

J is TRBJ2-7 and V is TRBV13, with TRBD1 matching over 7 bases. Per germline, CDR1 PRHDT and CDR2 FYEKMQ (reference sequence). J lost 3 bases, V lost 5 bases, and 10 bases had no gene match. This CDR3 has 15 amino acids. The CDR3 reads CASSTRQGFVYEQYF. CDR3 nucleotides: TGTGCCAGCAGCACTAGACAGGGTTTCGTCTACGAGCAGTACTTC.

The chain carries TRBV6-6 and TRBJ2-7; D unclear. The germline V gene has CDR1 MNHNY and CDR2 SVGAGI (reference sequence). The CDR3 length is 12 residues. Trimming shortened V by 5 bases and J by 6 bases, and 11 bases separated the two germline ends. The CDR3 coding sequence is TGTGCCAGCAGTCCCCAGGTTACCGAGCAGTACTTC. Translated, it gives CASSPQVTEQYF.

The chain recombines TRBV27 with TRBJ2-7; no reliable D call. CDR1 is MNHEY, CDR2 SMNVEV, per germline (reference sequence). Between the trimmed V and J ends, which lost 1 base and 3 bases, there was a span of 10 bases. The CDR3 is 14 amino acids. The CDR3 is CASSLLDKIYEQYF. The CDR3 bases are TGTGCCAGCAGTTTATTAGACAAAATCTACGAGCAGTACTTC.

The V call is TRBV6-5, the J call TRBJ1-5; D is perhaps TRBD1 (6 bases). The CDR3 extends over 13 amino acids. The germline V and J ends were trimmed by 8 bases and 5 bases, with 13 bases remaining between them. Per germline, CDR1 MNHEY and CDR2 SVGAGI. The CDR3 DNA sequence: TGTGCCAGCGGATCAGGGGCTTATCAGCCCCAGCATTTT. Protein product: CASGSGAYQPQHF.